This T cell receptor beta chain was sequenced during a study of PD-1 blockade in classical Hodgkin lymphoma. Every single patient, without exception, relapsed after autologous stem cell transplantation, and brentuximab vedotin exposure varied. Assay used: immunoSEQ multiplex PCR; TCRdb lists only in-frame clones, some missing. This table has 45,000 or so clones, about three quarters appearing once. This TCR was sampled from a human donor with classical Hodgkin lymphoma. The source material was peripheral blood mononuclear cells (PBMCs), sampled at baseline.

This CDR3 is CASSLRNEQFF. The CDR3 nucleotides read TGTGCCAGCAGCTTGCGCAATGAGCAGTTCTTC. The V call is TRBV7-2, the J call TRBJ2-1, with D unclear. The V end lost 3 bases, the J end lost 6 bases, and 3 bases lay between the germline ends. This CDR3 has 11 amino acids. The germline V gene encodes CDR1 SGHTA and CDR2 FQGNSA.